Listed below are T cell receptor beta chains from one sample, sequenced in a study of CD8 T cells in Susac syndrome. A single record per CDR3 protein comes from TCRdb applying MiXCR to the immunoSEQ multiplex PCR reads. The table lists about 94,000 distinct CDR3 sequences, roughly 94% of them singletons. Sequencing was carried out using CD4+ T cells from PBMCs. These receptor sequences come from a human donor with Susac syndrome. CDR3s include the opening cysteine and the closing phenylalanine or tryptophan. A D gene is named only where the DNA matches it firmly. Clone size is shown for a subset of rows, as once, few, many or a class of expanded clone.

J gene	clone size	D gene	V gene	CDR3 protein	CDR3 DNA
TRBJ1-4	-	-	TRBV7-2	CASSASGISNEKLFF	TGTGCCAGCAGCGCCTCCGGTATTTCTAATGAAAAACTGTTTTTT
TRBJ2-2	-	TRBD2	TRBV29-1	CSGTSGGGTGELFF	TGCAGCGGGACTAGCGGGGGTGGCACCGGGGAGCTGTTTTTT
TRBJ2-2	-	-	TRBV6-5	CASSSGAQAGELFF	TGTGCCAGCAGTTCCGGGGCGCAGGCCGGGGAGCTGTTTTTT
TRBJ1-4	-	-	TRBV30	CAWSFQVGGLNEKLFF	TGTGCCTGGAGTTTTCAGGTCGGAGGTCTTAATGAAAAACTGTTTTTT
TRBJ2-5	-	TRBD2	TRBV25-1	CASSDPGLAGGPEQETQYF	TGTGCCAGCAGTGACCCGGGACTAGCGGGGGGGCCGGAACAAGAGACCCAGTACTTC
TRBJ2-7	few	TRBD1	TRBV3-1	CASSPTGGEQYF	TGTGCCAGCAGCCCGACAGGGGGCGAGCAGTACTTC
TRBJ2-3	-	-	TRBV29-1	CSVEEVRGRKQYF	TGCAGCGTTGAAGAGGTCCGGGGGAGGAAGCAGTATTTT
TRBJ1-2	-	TRBD1	TRBV5-4	CASSKDRPNYGYTF	TGTGCCAGCAGCAAGGACAGGCCAAACTATGGCTACACCTTC
TRBJ1-5	-	-	TRBV5-1	CASSFEGQGQPQHF	TGCGCCAGCAGCTTTGAGGGGCAAGGGCAGCCCCAGCATTTT
TRBJ1-2	-	-	TRBV30	CAWYTGFGSPIYGYTF	TGTGCCTGGTACACGGGATTTGGAAGTCCGATCTATGGCTACACCTTC
TRBJ2-3	-	TRBD2	TRBV28	CASSAGGPGTDTQYF	TGTGCCAGCAGTGCGGGGGGGCCCGGCACAGATACGCAGTATTTT
TRBJ1-5	-	TRBD1	TRBV30	CAWSTGTENQPQHF	TGTGCCTGGAGTACCGGGACAGAGAATCAGCCCCAGCATTTT
TRBJ1-2	-	TRBD1	TRBV20-1	CSARDAGGDGYTF	TGCAGTGCTAGAGACGCAGGGGGGGACGGCTACACCTTC
TRBJ2-7	-	TRBD1	TRBV6-5	CASRGQGSKYEQYF	TGTGCCAGCAGGGGACAGGGTTCGAAATACGAGCAGTACTTC
TRBJ1-1	-	TRBD1	TRBV6-5	CASLGQGAPEAFF	TGTGCCAGCTTGGGACAGGGGGCCCCTGAAGCTTTCTTT
TRBJ1-1	-	-	TRBV20-1	CSAPSLWSNTEAFF	TGCAGTGCTCCCTCCCTGTGGAGTAACACTGAAGCTTTCTTT
TRBJ1-5	-	-	TRBV9	CASSADPLGPQHF	TGTGCCAGCAGCGCGGACCCGTTAGGGCCCCAGCATTTT
TRBJ2-1	-	TRBD2	TRBV11-2	CASSLDKAGPLDEQFF	TGTGCCAGCAGCTTAGATAAAGCGGGACCCTTGGATGAGCAGTTCTTC
TRBJ2-1	-	-	TRBV11-2	CASSWGLRDFSGNEQFF	TGTGCCAGCAGCTGGGGACTCCGGGACTTCTCGGGCAATGAGCAGTTCTTC
TRBJ1-4	-	-	TRBV7-9	CASSLGGGGNEKLFF	TGTGCCAGCAGCTTAGGGGGAGGTGGTAATGAAAAACTGTTTTTT
TRBJ2-1	-	TRBD2	TRBV20-1	CSATYSGLAGGVWDNEQFF	TGCAGTGCCACCTACTCGGGACTAGCGGGGGGAGTGTGGGACAATGAGCAGTTCTTC
TRBJ2-1	-	-	TRBV11-2	CASSRPLDYNEQFF	TGTGCCAGCAGCCGCCCGCTAGACTACAATGAGCAGTTCTTC
TRBJ1-6	-	TRBD1	TRBV6-6	CASSGQGYNSPLHF	TGTGCCAGCAGTGGACAGGGTTATAATTCACCCCTCCACTTT
TRBJ2-7	once	-	TRBV7-9	CASDQPGPSYEQYF	TGTGCCAGCGACCAACCCGGGCCATCCTACGAGCAGTACTTC
TRBJ2-3	-	-	TRBV11-2	CASSVSRGVDTQYF	TGTGCCAGCAGCGTCAGCAGGGGGGTAGATACGCAGTATTTT
TRBJ1-1	-	-	TRBV6-5	CASSQTVNTEAFF	TGTGCCAGCAGTCAGACAGTGAACACTGAAGCTTTCTTT
TRBJ2-2	-	TRBD2	TRBV5-1	CASSPVGGINTGELFF	TGCGCCAGCAGCCCCGTGGGGGGGATCAACACCGGGGAGCTGTTTTTT
TRBJ2-3	once	-	TRBV5-4	CASSGRRSPDTQYF	TGTGCCAGCAGCGGGCGGAGGAGCCCAGATACGCAGTATTTT
TRBJ1-2	-	-	TRBV5-1	CASSLEAATSYGYTF	TGCGCCAGCAGCTTGGAGGCGGCGACTTCCTATGGCTACACCTTC
TRBJ1-5	-	-	TRBV30	CAWSVKGDQPQHF	TGTGCCTGGAGTGTAAAGGGGGATCAGCCCCAGCATTTT
TRBJ2-5	-	-	TRBV7-2	CASSLGLIQQGTQYF	TGTGCCAGCAGCTTAGGCCTCATCCAACAGGGGACCCAGTACTTC
TRBJ2-1	once	-	TRBV12-3/TRBV12-4	CASRSTGRNNEQFF	TGTGCCAGCCGATCTACAGGGAGGAACAATGAGCAGTTCTTC